A single sample gave rise to the 25 T cell receptor beta chains below, sequenced in a study of CD8+CD57+ T cells in acquired aplastic anemia (dated by TCRdb to 2017 to 2018). The data were produced on an Illumina HiSeq 2000. Profiling of TCR beta VDJ combinations and CDR3 sequences used genomic DNA as the template. TCRdb handled the public reads itself, with Q25 trimming in fastp and clone calling in MiXCR, and kept productive beta chains. Each CDR3 protein appears once, grouped with its most common genes and DNA. The sample table lists over 250,000 distinct CDR3 sequences, 56% of them with a count of one. The ten largest clones take up approximately 1.3% of the sample. Expansion of CD8+CD57+ cells had been shown by flow cytometry in the patients chosen for sequencing. Sequences were obtained from sorted CD4+, CD8+, or CD8+CD57+ T cells (not recorded which) from PBMCs. The receptors here all came from a human donor with aplastic anemia.

This clonotype appeared many times. The chain uses TRBV30 and TRBJ1-1; D is possibly TRBD1 (6 bases). Between the trimmed V and J ends, which lost 3 bases and 1 base, there was a span of 9 bases. Germline-derived CDR1 and CDR2 are GTSNPN and SVGIG (reference sequence). CDR3 length: 13 residues. CDR3 residues: CAWSQGQNTEAFF. CDR3 bases: TGTGCCTGGAGCCAGGGACAGAACACTGAAGCTTTCTTT.

The sample holds a few counts of this clonotype. The chain is built from TRBV2 and TRBJ1-6; 9 bases line up with TRBD1. V dropped 7 bases and J dropped 9; count of bases not matched to a gene: 7. This CDR3 has 14 residues. Germline CDR1 is SNHLY and CDR2 is FYNNEI. The CDR3 loop is CASMVLQGASPLHF. The CDR3 DNA is TGTGCCAGCATGGTCCTACAGGGGGCTTCACCCCTCCACTTT. Using reference TRBV2 and TRBJ1-6 for the parts outside the CDR3, the full variable domain is EPEVTQTPSHQVTQMGQEVILRCVPISNHLYFYWYRQILGQKVEFLVSFYNNEISEKSEIFDDQFSVERPDGSNFTLKIRSTKLEDSAMYFCASMVLQGASPLHFGNGTRLTVT.

The table lists this clonotype with many counts. The CDR3 sequence is CASSLGDPIAGELFF. The CDR3 DNA follows: TGCGCCAGCAGCTTGGGGGACCCTATCGCGGGGGAGCTGTTTTTT. This chain joins TRBV5-1 and TRBJ2-2, with D tentatively TRBD1 or TRBD2 (5 bases each). This CDR3 comprises 15 residues. Germline lookup yields CDR1 SGHRS and CDR2 YFSETQ. V lost 0 bases, J lost 8 bases, and 14 bases lay in between.

J is TRBJ1-2 and V is TRBV6-5; D is possibly TRBD1 (6 bases). V was clipped by 5 bases and J by 5 bases, with 12 bases between them. This CDR3 comprises 13 residues. In germline, CDR1 is MNHEY, CDR2 SVGAGI. The CDR3 coding sequence is TGTGCCAGCAGTGGGTGGACAGTTTATGGCTACACCTTC. This sequence encodes CASSGWTVYGYTF.

V gene TRBV7-9 combines with J gene TRBJ2-5; the match to TRBD2 covers 12 bases. The CDR3 contains 19 residues. Trimming took 5 bases from V and 2 from J; bases not matched to a gene: 15. Germline V lookup: CDR1 SEHNR, CDR2 FQNEAQ (reference sequence). CDR3 in DNA: TGTGCCAGCAGCCACGGACTAGCGGGATCAAAAGGGAGGCAAGAGACCCAGTACTTC. Its translation: CASSHGLAGSKGRQETQYF.

This clonotype has a count of ten or more. The chain joins TRBV6-5 to TRBJ2-2; D is uncertain. Germline CDR1 and CDR2: MNHEY and SVGAGI. The CDR3 sequence is 14 residues long. The V gene lost 7 bases and the J gene lost 5 bases, with 14 bases spanning the gap. DNA of the CDR3: TGTGCCAGCATGACCCCCGACGGGACCGGGGAGCTGTTTTTT. It encodes CASMTPDGTGELFF.

This clonotype was detected only a few times. Mismatch with germline at one junction end may stem from a read error. The chain couples TRBV7-7 to TRBJ2-7; TRBD2 might be the D (6 bases). Per germline, CDR1 SSHAT and CDR2 FNYEAQ (reference sequence). This CDR3 has 14 amino acids. The CDR3 here is CASSLGGDSYEQYF. In nucleotides, the CDR3 is TGTGCTAGCAGCTTAGGAGGGGACTCCTACGAGCAGTACTTC.

Of note for this clonotype: Germline and junction disagree at one end, which may indicate a read error. V is TRBV6-2 or TRBV6-3 and J is TRBJ2-2; TRBD1 matches at 9 bases. There are 14 residues in the CDR3. Germline CDR1 reads MNHEY; CDR2 reads SVGEGT. Written as DNA, the CDR3 is TGTGCCGGATCGTTGACAGGGGGAGCCGGGGGGCTGTTTTTT. Its translation is CAGSLTGGAGGLFF.

The chain uses TRBV20-1 and TRBJ2-7; 13 bases are a match to TRBD2. There are 16 residues in the CDR3. The germline V gene encodes CDR1 DFQATT and CDR2 SNEGSKA (reference sequence). The trim removed 6 bases at V and 4 bases at J, leaving 12 bases unmatched. The CDR3 sequence: CSAETSGRFRQYEQYF. DNA of the CDR3: TGCAGTGCCGAGACTAGCGGGAGGTTCAGACAATACGAGCAGTACTTC.

This clonotype has more than one count but fewer than ten. The chain employs TRBV20-1 and TRBJ1-1; D gene uncertain. Trimming left V 5 bases short and J 2 bases short, with 12 bases between. The germline CDR1 and CDR2 sequences are DFQATT and SNEGSKA (reference sequence). The CDR3 is 13 amino acids. The CDR3 reads CSASTDVNTEAFF. The CDR3 nucleotides are TGCAGTGCTTCCACGGACGTAAACACTGAAGCTTTCTTT.

This clonotype was detected ten times or more. The chain combines TRBV20-1 with TRBJ2-5; perhaps TRBD1 as D (6 bases). The CDR3 has 15 residues. The V end was cut by 0 bases, the J end by 2 bases, with 13 bases between. The germline gives CDR1 DFQATT, CDR2 SNEGSKA (reference sequence). CDR3 protein: CSARDPAGAQETQYF. The CDR3 bases are TGCAGTGCTAGAGATCCGGCAGGGGCTCAAGAGACCCAGTACTTC.

This chain uses TRBV19 with TRBJ2-7; the D is unclear. This CDR3 is 14 amino acids long. The germline V gene encodes CDR1 LNHDA and CDR2 SQIVND (reference sequence). V dropped 0 bases and J dropped 2 bases, with 8 bases sitting between them. Written as DNA, the CDR3 is TGTGCCAGTAGTATAGAGGGCCGACCCTACGAGCAGTACTTC. Translated: CASSIEGRPYEQYF.

The rearrangement joins TRBV7-9 to TRBJ2-3; 10 bases are shared with TRBD2. There are 17 residues in the CDR3. Germline assignment: CDR1 SEHNR and CDR2 FQNEAQ (reference sequence). The V and J ends lost 0 bases and 2 bases, in that order; junction bases with no gene match: 5. The CDR3 reads CASSLARLAGNTDTQYF. The CDR3 DNA follows: TGTGCCAGCAGCTTAGCAAGACTAGCGGGCAACACAGATACGCAGTATTTT.

This chain connects TRBV20-1 to TRBJ2-1, with D unclear. The CDR3 is made up of 16 amino acids. Germline V gene sequence: CDR1 DFQATT, CDR2 SNEGSKA (reference sequence). V gave up 2 bases and J gave up 0 bases, with 14 bases separating them. The CDR3 protein is CSARQLGTNSYNEQFF. The CDR3 DNA reads TGCAGTGCTAGACAGCTTGGCACCAACTCCTACAATGAGCAGTTCTTC.

This clonotype was found many times. The V and J genes are TRBV6-5 and TRBJ2-1; the match to TRBD1 covers 9 bases. Trimming cost V 0 bases and J 7 bases; bases outside gene matches: 10. The CDR3 loop spans 17 amino acids. Germline loops: CDR1 MNHEY, CDR2 SVGAGI. As DNA, the CDR3 is TGTGCCAGCAGTTACTCGGGGACAGGGAAGGCTCGGAATGAGCAGTTCTTC. Its protein is CASSYSGTGKARNEQFF.

This clonotype appeared a single time. V is TRBV2 and J is TRBJ2-5; D remains ambiguous. The V and J ends lost 10 bases and 5 bases respectively, with 11 bases between them. The germline V gene has CDR1 SNHLY and CDR2 FYNNEI. The CDR3 runs 11 residues. The CDR3 protein is CAITGRETQYF. The CDR3 region has the DNA TGTGCCATCACGGGTCGGGAGACCCAGTACTTC.

This clonotype was detected once. This chain connects TRBV20-1 to TRBJ1-3, with TRBD1 matching over 8 bases. The CDR3 length is 14 residues. Germline CDR1 and CDR2: DFQATT and SNEGSKA (reference sequence). The V and J ends lost 2 bases and 2 bases, in that order; junction bases with no gene match: 2. Written as DNA, the CDR3 is TGCAGTGCTAGATCAGGGGGCCCTGGAAACACCATATATTTT. Its translation is CSARSGGPGNTIYF.

This clonotype was seen more than once but under ten times. This chain uses TRBV7-2 with TRBJ2-4; 8 bases are shared with TRBD1. Looked up from germline, CDR1 is SGHTA and CDR2 is FQGNSA. Trimming removed 3 bases from V and 8 bases from J; junction bases left unmatched: 9. This CDR3 spans 15 amino acids. CDR3 nucleotide sequence: TGTGCCAGCAGCTTGTACACAGGGGGAGGCGACATTCAGTACTTC. It yields the protein CASSLYTGGGDIQYF.

The chain has TRBV7-8 and TRBJ2-7, with D possibly TRBD1 on 5 matching bases. The CDR3 consists of 15 residues. Germline-derived CDR1 and CDR2 are SGHVS and FQNEAQ. Trimming pared 1 base from V and 3 bases from J, leaving 13 bases between. CDR3 sequence (DNA): TGTGCCAGCAGCTTAGGGGCAGGGCCTGGCTACGAGCAGTACTTC. It encodes CASSLGAGPGYEQYF.

The chain is built from TRBV7-6 and TRBJ2-7; the match to TRBD1 covers 8 bases. The CDR3 totals 16 residues. Trimming cost V 5 bases and J 0 bases; bases outside gene matches: 9. The germline CDR1 and CDR2 sequences are SGHVS and FNYEAQ. As DNA, the CDR3 is TGTGCCAGCAGCCCGAGAGCAGGGGGCCTCTCCTACGAGCAGTACTTC. This translates into CASSPRAGGLSYEQYF.

This clonotype was recorded a few times. The rearrangement links TRBV4-3 to TRBJ1-1, with D possibly TRBD1 on 5 matching bases. This CDR3 comprises 15 residues. V gave up 0 bases and J gave up 1 base, with 9 bases separating them. From germline, CDR1 is LGHNA and CDR2 YSLEER. The CDR3 reads CASSQDWQGNTEAFF. CDR3 DNA: TGCGCCAGCAGCCAAGATTGGCAGGGGAACACTGAAGCTTTCTTT.

This rearrangement joins TRBV29-1 to TRBJ2-3; D unresolved. Deletions cut 3 bases from V and 5 bases from J, with 6 bases between. The CDR3 extends over 11 amino acids. Germline V lookup: CDR1 SQVTM, CDR2 ANQGSEA. The CDR3 protein is CSVEWVDTQYF. The CDR3 DNA reads as TGCAGCGTTGAGTGGGTAGATACGCAGTATTTT.

This clonotype occurred many times. The chain combines TRBV20-1 with TRBJ2-5, with 13 bases fitting TRBD2. Germline lookup yields CDR1 DFQATT and CDR2 SNEGSKA (reference sequence). V gave up 5 bases and J gave up 5 bases; unmatched junction bases: 2. The CDR3 covers 13 residues. DNA for the CDR3: TGCAGTGCTGAGACTAGCGGGAGGGAGACCCAGTACTTC. Amino acid sequence: CSAETSGRETQYF.

The chain is built from TRBV7-9 and TRBJ2-3; D ambiguous. CDR1 is SEHNR, CDR2 FQNEAQ, per germline (reference sequence). The CDR3 runs 13 residues. V was clipped by 5 bases and J by 6 bases, with 12 bases between them. CDR3 coding DNA: TGTGCCAGCAGCCCTGAGCTAGACGATACGCAGTATTTT. This sequence encodes CASSPELDDTQYF.

The table lists this clonotype with a few counts. The chain links TRBV24-1 to TRBJ2-7; 7 bases line up with TRBD1. The CDR3 has 15 amino acids. Germline V CDR1 and CDR2: KGHDR, SFDVKD. The V gene end was trimmed by 4 bases and the J gene end by 2 bases; junction bases not matched to a gene: 7. CDR3 in amino acids: CATSEGTEETYEQYF. In DNA, the CDR3 is TGTGCCACCAGTGAGGGGACAGAGGAAACCTACGAGCAGTACTTC.